The source of this TCR beta chain is a study of cytomegalovirus exposure and HLA in healthy donors. Study conclusions and caveats: As a later analysis revealed, most CMV-associated TCR beta chains appeared HLA-restricted. Sequence variants that were highly shared formed a cluster that was likely a sequencing artifact.

The CDR3 has 14 residues. Germline loops: CDR1 KGHSH, CDR2 LQKENI. V gave up 4 bases and J gave up 1 base, with 10 bases separating them. As to this clone: Its antigen is currently unknown.

A multiplex PCR was run with 60 Vbeta primers and 13 Jbeta primers. Clones were read by immunoSEQ multiplex PCR, and TCRdb kept only the in-frame ones, dropping some. The table lists roughly 77,000 clones, approximately 75% of them singletons, with over 10% in the top ten. The chain has TRBV18 and TRBJ1-1; D remains ambiguous. This TCR was recovered from a woman in her thirties or forties in good health and CMV-seropositive. Sequenced sample: PBMCs. This CDR3 is CASSLRGGNTEAFF. For the CDR3, the DNA is TGTGCCAGCTCACTCCGAGGCGGGAACACTGAAGCTTTCTTT.